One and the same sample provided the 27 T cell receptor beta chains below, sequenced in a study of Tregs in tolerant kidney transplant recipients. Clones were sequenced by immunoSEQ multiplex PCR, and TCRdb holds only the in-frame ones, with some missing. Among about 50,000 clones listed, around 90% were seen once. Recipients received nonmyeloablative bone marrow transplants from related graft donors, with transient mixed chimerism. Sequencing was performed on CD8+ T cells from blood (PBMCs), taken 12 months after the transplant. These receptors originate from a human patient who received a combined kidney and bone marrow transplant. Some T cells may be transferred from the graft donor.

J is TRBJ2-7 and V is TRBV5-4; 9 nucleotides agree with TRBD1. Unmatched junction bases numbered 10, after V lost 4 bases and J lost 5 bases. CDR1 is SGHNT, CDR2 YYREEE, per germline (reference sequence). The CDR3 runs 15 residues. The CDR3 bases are TGTGCCAGCAGCGGGAGAGGGACAGGGATCCACGAGCAGTACTTC. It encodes CASSGRGTGIHEQYF.

CDR3 in amino acids: CASSGGEGHEQYF. CDR3 in DNA: TGTGCCAGCAGCGGGGGAGAGGGTCACGAGCAGTACTTC. The chain has TRBV9 and TRBJ2-7, with D tentatively TRBD2 (5 bases). The germline V gene has CDR1 SGDLS and CDR2 YYNGEE. Trimming cost V 3 bases and J 5 bases, with 12 bases left between them. There are 13 residues in the CDR3. Filled out from reference TRBV9 and TRBJ2-7, the complete variable domain reads DSGVTQTPKHLITATGQRVTLRCSPRSGDLSVYWYQQSLDQGLQFLIQYYNGEERAKGNILERFSAQQFPDLHSELNLSSLELGDSALYFCASSGGEGHEQYFGPGTRLTVT.

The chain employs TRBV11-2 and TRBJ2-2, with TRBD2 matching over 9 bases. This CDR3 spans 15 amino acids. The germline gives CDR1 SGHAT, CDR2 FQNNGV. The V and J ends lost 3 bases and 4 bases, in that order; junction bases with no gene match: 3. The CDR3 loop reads CASSLTSGPTGELFF. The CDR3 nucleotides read TGTGCCAGCAGCTTGACTAGCGGACCCACCGGGGAGCTGTTTTTT.

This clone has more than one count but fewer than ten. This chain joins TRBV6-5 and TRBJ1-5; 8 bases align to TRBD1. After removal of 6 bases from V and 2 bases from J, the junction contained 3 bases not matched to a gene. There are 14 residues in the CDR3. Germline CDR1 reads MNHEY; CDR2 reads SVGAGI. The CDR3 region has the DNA TGTGCCAGCAGGGCGACAGGGGGCAATCAGCCCCAGCATTTT. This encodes CASRATGGNQPQHF.

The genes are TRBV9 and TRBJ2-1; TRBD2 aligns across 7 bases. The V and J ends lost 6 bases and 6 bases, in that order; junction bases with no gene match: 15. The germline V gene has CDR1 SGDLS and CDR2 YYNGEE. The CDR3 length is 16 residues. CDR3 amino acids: CASTGKGRESSNEQFF. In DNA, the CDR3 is TGTGCCAGCACGGGGAAAGGGAGGGAGAGTTCCAATGAGCAGTTCTTC.

The CDR3 loop is CASSTLTETQYF. The CDR3 coding sequence is TGTGCCAGCAGTACTCTTACGGAGACCCAGTACTTC. V gene TRBV28 combines with J gene TRBJ2-5; no reliable D call. CDR1 is MDHEN and CDR2 is SYDVKM in the germline V gene. The CDR3 length is 12 residues. V was pared by 5 bases and J by 5 bases, with 9 bases between.

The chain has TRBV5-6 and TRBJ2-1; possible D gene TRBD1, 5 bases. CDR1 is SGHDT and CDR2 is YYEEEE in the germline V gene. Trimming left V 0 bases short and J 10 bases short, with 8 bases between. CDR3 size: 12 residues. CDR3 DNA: TGTGCCAGCAGCTTGGGGGGCTGGGAGCAGTTCTTC. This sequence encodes CASSLGGWEQFF.

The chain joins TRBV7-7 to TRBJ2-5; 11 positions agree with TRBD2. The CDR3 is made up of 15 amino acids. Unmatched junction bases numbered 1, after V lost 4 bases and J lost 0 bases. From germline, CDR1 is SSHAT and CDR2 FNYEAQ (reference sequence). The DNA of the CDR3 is TGTGCCAGCAGCTCGGGACTAGCGGACCAAGAGACCCAGTACTTC. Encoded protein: CASSSGLADQETQYF.

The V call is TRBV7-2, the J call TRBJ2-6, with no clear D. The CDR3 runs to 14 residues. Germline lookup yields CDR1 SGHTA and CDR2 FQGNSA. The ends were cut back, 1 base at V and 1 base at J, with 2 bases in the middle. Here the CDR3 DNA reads TGTGCCAGCAGCTTAGTATCTGGGGCCAACGTCCTGACTTTC. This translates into CASSLVSGANVLTF. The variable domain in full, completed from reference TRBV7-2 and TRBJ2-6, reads GAGVSQSPSNKVTEKGKDVELRCDPISGHTALYWYRQSLGQGLEFLIYFQGNSAPDKSGLPSDRFSAERTGGSVSTLTIQRTQQEDSAVYLCASSLVSGANVLTFGAGSRLTVL.

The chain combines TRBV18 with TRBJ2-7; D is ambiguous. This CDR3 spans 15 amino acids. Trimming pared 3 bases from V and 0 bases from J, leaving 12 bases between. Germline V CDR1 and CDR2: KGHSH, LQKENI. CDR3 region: CASSPEQIPSYEQYF. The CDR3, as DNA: TGTGCCAGCTCACCGGAACAGATACCCTCCTACGAGCAGTACTTC.

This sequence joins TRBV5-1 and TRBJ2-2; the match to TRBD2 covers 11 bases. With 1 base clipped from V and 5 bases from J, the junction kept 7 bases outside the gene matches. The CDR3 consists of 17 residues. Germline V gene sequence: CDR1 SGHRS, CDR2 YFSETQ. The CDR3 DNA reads TGCGCCAGCAGCTTGTGGCTAGCGGGAGGAGAGACCGGGGAGCTGTTTTTT. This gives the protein CASSLWLAGGETGELFF.

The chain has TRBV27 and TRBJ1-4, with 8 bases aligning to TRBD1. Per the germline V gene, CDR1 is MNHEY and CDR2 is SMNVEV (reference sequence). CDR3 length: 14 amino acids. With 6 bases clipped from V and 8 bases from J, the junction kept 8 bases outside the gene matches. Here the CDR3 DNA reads TGTGCCAGCAGCCACGGGACAGGTACCGAAAAACTGTTTTTT. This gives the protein CASSHGTGTEKLFF.

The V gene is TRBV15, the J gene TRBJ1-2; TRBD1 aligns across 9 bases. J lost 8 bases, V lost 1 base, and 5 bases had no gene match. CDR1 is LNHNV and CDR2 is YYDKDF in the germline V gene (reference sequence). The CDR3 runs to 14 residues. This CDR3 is CATSRGFTGGGYTF. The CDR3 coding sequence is TGTGCCACCAGCAGAGGATTTACAGGGGGCGGCTACACCTTC.

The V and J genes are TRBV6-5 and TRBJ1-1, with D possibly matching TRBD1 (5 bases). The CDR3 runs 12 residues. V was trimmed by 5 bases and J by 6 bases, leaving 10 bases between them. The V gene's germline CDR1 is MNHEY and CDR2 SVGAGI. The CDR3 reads CASSEPTAEAFF. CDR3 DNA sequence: TGTGCCAGCAGTGAACCGACAGCTGAAGCTTTCTTT.

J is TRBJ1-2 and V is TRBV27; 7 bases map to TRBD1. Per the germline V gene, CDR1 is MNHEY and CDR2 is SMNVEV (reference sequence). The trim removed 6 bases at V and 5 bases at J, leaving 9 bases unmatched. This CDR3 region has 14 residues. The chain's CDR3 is CASSLFTGAYGYTF. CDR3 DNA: TGTGCCAGCAGCCTCTTTACAGGGGCGTATGGCTACACCTTC.

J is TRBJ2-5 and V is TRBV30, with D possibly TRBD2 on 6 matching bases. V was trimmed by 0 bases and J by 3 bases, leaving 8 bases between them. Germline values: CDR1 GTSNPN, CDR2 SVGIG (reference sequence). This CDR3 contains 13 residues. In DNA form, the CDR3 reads TGTGCCTGGAGTGTCTGGGGGGAAGAGACCCAGTACTTC. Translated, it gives CAWSVWGEETQYF.

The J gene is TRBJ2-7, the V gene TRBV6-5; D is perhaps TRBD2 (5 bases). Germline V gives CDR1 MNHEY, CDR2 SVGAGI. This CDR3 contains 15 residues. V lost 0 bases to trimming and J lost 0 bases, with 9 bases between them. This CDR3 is CASSYSGLSSYEQYF. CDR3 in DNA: TGTGCCAGCAGTTACTCCGGACTCAGCTCCTACGAGCAGTACTTC.

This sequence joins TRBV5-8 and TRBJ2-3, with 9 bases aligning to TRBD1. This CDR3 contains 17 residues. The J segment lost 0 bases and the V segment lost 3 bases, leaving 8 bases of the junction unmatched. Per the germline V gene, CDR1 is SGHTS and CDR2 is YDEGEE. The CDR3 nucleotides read TGTGCCAGCAGCTCCGGACAGGGGAGGCCTAGCACAGATACGCAGTATTTT. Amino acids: CASSSGQGRPSTDTQYF. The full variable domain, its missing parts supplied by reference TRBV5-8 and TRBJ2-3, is EAGVTQSPTHLIKTRGQQATLRCSPISGHTSVYWYQQALGLGLQFLLWYDEGEERNRGNFPPRFSGRQFPNYSSELNVNALELEDSALYLCASSSGQGRPSTDTQYFGPGTRLTVL.

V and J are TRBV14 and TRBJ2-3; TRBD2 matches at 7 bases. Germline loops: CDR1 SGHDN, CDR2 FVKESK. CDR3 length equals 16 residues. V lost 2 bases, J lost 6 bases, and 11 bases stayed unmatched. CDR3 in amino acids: CASSQPSTSSQDTQYF. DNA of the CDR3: TGTGCCAGCAGCCAACCTTCGACTAGCTCACAGGATACGCAGTATTTT.

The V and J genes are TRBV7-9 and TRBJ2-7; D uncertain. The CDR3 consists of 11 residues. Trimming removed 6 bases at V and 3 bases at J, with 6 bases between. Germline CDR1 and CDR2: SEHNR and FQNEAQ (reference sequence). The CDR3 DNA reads TGTGCCAGCAGTTCAGACTACGAGCAGTACTTC. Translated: CASSSDYEQYF.

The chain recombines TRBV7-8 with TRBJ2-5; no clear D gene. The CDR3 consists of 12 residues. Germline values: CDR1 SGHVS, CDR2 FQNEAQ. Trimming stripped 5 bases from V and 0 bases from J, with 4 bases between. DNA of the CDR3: TGTGCCAGCAGCCAGTACCAAGAGACCCAGTACTTC. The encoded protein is CASSQYQETQYF.

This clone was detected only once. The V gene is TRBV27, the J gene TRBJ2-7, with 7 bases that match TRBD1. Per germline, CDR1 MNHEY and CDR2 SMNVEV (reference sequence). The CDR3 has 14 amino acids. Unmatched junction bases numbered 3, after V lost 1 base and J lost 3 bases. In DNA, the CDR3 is TGTGCCAGCAGTTTATGGACAGGCTACTACGAGCAGTACTTC. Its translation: CASSLWTGYYEQYF.

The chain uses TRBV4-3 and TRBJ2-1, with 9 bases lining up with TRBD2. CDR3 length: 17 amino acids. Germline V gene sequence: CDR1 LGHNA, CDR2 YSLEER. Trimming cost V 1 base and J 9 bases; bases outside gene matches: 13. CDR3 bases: TGCGCCAGCAGCCAAGTCATGCGGGGGGGGCGGGACGGTGAGCAGTTCTTC. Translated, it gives CASSQVMRGGRDGEQFF.

Here the CDR3 reads CASSVGTTYEQYF. CDR3 DNA: TGTGCCAGCAGCGTTGGGACTACCTACGAGCAGTACTTC. The chain carries TRBV9 and TRBJ2-7; 7 bases map to TRBD2. Germline V lookup: CDR1 SGDLS, CDR2 YYNGEE. V trimming: 2 bases; J trimming: 2 bases; junction bases outside the gene matches: 1. The CDR3 runs to 13 residues.

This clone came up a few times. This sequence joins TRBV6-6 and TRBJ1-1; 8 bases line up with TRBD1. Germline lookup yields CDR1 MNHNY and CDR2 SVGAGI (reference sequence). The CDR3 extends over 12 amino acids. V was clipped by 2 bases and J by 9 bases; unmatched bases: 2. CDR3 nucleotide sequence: TGTGCCAGCAGTTACGGACAGGGACAAGCTTTCTTT. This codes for CASSYGQGQAFF.

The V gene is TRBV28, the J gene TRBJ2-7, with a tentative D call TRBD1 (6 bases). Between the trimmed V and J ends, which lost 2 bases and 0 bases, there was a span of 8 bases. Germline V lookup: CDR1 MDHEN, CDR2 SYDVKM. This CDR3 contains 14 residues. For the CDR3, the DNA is TGTGCCAGCAGTTTAGGGGGCATCTCCTACGAGCAGTACTTC. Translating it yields CASSLGGISYEQYF.

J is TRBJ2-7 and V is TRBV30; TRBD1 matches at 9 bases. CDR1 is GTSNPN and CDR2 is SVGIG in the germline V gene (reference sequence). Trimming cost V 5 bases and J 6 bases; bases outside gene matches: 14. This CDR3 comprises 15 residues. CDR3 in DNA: TGTGCCTGGGACCGGGACAGGGAATTGGAGGGCGAGCAGTACTTC. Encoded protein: CAWDRDRELEGEQYF.